Here is one T cell receptor (beta chain) with its context. About 0.45 to 1 ug RNA was reverse transcribed with random hexamers. TCRdb used MiXCR to reprocess the immunoSEQ multiplex PCR reads, holding one entry per CDR3 protein. The sample lists some 77,000 distinct CDR3 sequences, roughly 93% seen once, with roughly 0.16% in the top ten. These data come from a study of CD8 T cells in Susac syndrome. This CDR3 spans 14 amino acids. Trimming at V came to 4 bases and at J to 10 bases, leaving 6 bases not matched to a gene. Germline-derived CDR1 and CDR2 are LGHDT and YNNKEL (reference sequence). The sequenced sample was CD4+ T cells from PBMCs. This chain links TRBV3-1 with TRBJ1-6; 8 nucleotides line up with TRBD1. This receptor was obtained from a human donor with Susac syndrome. The CDR3 sequence is CASSPGTGGSPLHF. CDR3 nucleotide sequence: TGTGCCAGCAGCCCCGGGACAGGAGGCTCACCCCTCCACTTT.